This T cell receptor (beta chain) was profiled in a study of cytomegalovirus exposure and HLA in healthy donors. Study-level background: The 100 million to 120 million unique TCR beta sequences, from 150 million to 200 million T cells, were found by an earlier analysis. General study findings and limits: Later analysis demonstrated an association between a missense DCLRE1C variant and TCR beta V- and J-gene trimming.

Primers included in the PCR were 60 Vbeta and 13 Jbeta primers. Only in-frame clones appear in the TCRdb table, and some are missing; sequencing was by immunoSEQ multiplex PCR. This sample yields 150,000 to 200,000 clones, of which about four fifths are seen a single time; about 2.7% belongs to the top ten. Of note for this clone: Antigen specificity is unknown.

The CDR3 extends over 14 amino acids. The V gene is TRBV21-1, the J gene TRBJ1-3; the D call in the table, TRBD1, was not verified against the DNA. TRBV21-1 is a pseudogene. The clonotype comes from a male donor in good health and CMV-seronegative. The specimen sequenced was PBMCs. CDR3 loop: CASSKGTPGNTIYF. The CDR3, as DNA: TGTGCCAGCAGCAAAGGGACACCCGGAAACACCATATATTTT.